The source of this T cell receptor beta chain is a study of lymphopenia after photon versus proton radiotherapy. Generated by immunoSEQ multiplex PCR, the TCRdb table keeps only in-frame clones and is missing some. The sample lists around 4,500 clones, around 69% occurring once. About this clone: Antigen specificity is unknown.

Regarding the study as a whole: Post-nadir diversity loss with photons came from oligoclonal expansion, particularly CD8+ Temra cells. A bigger post-nadir fall in TCR diversity correlated inversely with survival time in deceased patients. Only patients who died were analyzed for survival; proton advantage is unproven. Photon-treated patients lost naive T cells and TCR diversity; proton-treated stayed stable.

The CDR3 sequence is 15 residues long. Germline V CDR1 and CDR2: LNHNV, YYDKDF (reference sequence). The chain couples TRBV15 to TRBJ2-5, with a possible D match to TRBD1 (6 bases). The J call may not be correct, given that the DNA end is closer to TRBJ2-7. The receptor was derived from a man older than 75 with esophageal cancer. The starting material was peripheral blood, obtained from a patient treated with proton-based radiotherapy. CDR3 in amino acids: CATSVDGGASYEQYF. Here the CDR3 DNA reads TGTGCCACCAGCGTAGATGGGGGCGCCTCCTACGAGCAGTACTTC.